The 15 T cell receptor beta chains listed next were all sequenced from one sample in a study of CD8+ T cells in alopecia areata. Sequencing relied on a cDNA template that was reverse transcribed from extracted RNA. Generated by immunoSEQ multiplex PCR, the TCRdb table keeps only in-frame clones and is missing some. The sample shows 100,000 to 150,000 clones, approximately 47% of them seen only once. The sequencing input was NKG2D-low CD8+ T cells sorted from blood. The receptors come from a human donor with alopecia areata.

In DNA, the CDR3 is TGTGCCAGCAGCCCTCTAGCGGGGAGCCCAGTCTTTGGGACGCAGTATTTT. Its protein product is CASSPLAGSPVFGTQYF. The J gene is TRBJ2-3, the V gene TRBV11-2, with 9 bases identical to TRBD2. V trimming: 5 bases; J trimming: 9 bases; junction bases outside the gene matches: 18. Germline V gene sequence: CDR1 SGHAT, CDR2 FQNNGV. This CDR3 spans 17 amino acids.

This clone was counted between two and nine times. The chain has TRBV11-2 and TRBJ1-4, with TRBD1 identical over 9 bases. The CDR3 is 13 amino acids. Per germline, CDR1 SGHAT and CDR2 FQNNGV. With 1 base clipped from V and 11 bases from J, the junction kept 2 bases outside the gene matches. The CDR3 loop is CASSLGTGDKLFF. Written as DNA, the CDR3 is TGTGCCAGCAGCTTAGGGACAGGGGACAAACTGTTTTTT.

The chain couples TRBV7-2 to TRBJ1-2; D is perhaps TRBD1 (5 bases). Between the trimmed V and J ends, which lost 5 bases and 3 bases, there was a span of 13 bases. This CDR3 comprises 14 residues. Germline CDR1 and CDR2: SGHTA and FQGNSA. The DNA for the CDR3 is TGTGCCAGCAGCGCCTCGGGGGTAGACTATGGCTACACCTTC. Amino acids: CASSASGVDYGYTF.

In its sample, this clone was seen once. V is TRBV30 and J is TRBJ2-7, with D maybe TRBD1 (5 bases). V lost 5 bases and J 4 bases, leaving 27 bases between the germline ends. Germline CDR1 reads GTSNPN; CDR2 reads SVGIG (reference sequence). There are 17 residues in the CDR3. The CDR3 loop is CAWGALAEHNWLYEQYF. CDR3 in DNA: TGTGCCTGGGGGGCGCTGGCGGAGCATAACTGGCTTTACGAGCAGTACTTC.

Only a few counts were recorded for this clone. The CDR3 bases are TGCAGCGTGACTAAACCCCCGGGGAATGAGCAGTTCTTC. It yields the protein CSVTKPPGNEQFF. This chain connects TRBV29-1 to TRBJ2-1, with D maybe TRBD2 (5 bases). The CDR3 sequence is 13 residues long. Germline CDR1 SQVTM, CDR2 ANQGSEA. V gave up 6 bases and J gave up 7 bases, with 16 bases separating them.

The rearrangement links TRBV29-1 to TRBJ2-2, with 11 bases fitting TRBD1. This CDR3 contains 15 residues. Trimming took 7 bases from V and 3 from J; bases not matched to a gene: 7. Germline-derived CDR1 and CDR2 are SQVTM and ANQGSEA. The DNA for the CDR3 is TGCAGCGCACGGACAGGGGGCTTGGACACCGGGGAGCTGTTTTTT. Translated: CSARTGGLDTGELFF.

This clone was counted a single time. This chain joins TRBV5-1 and TRBJ1-1; D perhaps matches TRBD1 (5 bases). Trimming pared 2 bases from V and 1 base from J, leaving 9 bases between. This CDR3 has 14 residues. Germline assignment: CDR1 SGHRS and CDR2 YFSETQ. CDR3 in amino acids: CASSLLGENTEAFF. The CDR3 DNA reads TGCGCCAGCAGCTTACTGGGGGAGAACACTGAAGCTTTCTTT.

This clone has only a few counts. Other DNA sequences in this specimen translate into the identical CDR3. V usage is TRBV30 and J usage is TRBJ2-7; D unclear. The CDR3 loop spans 11 amino acids. Per germline, CDR1 GTSNPN and CDR2 SVGIG (reference sequence). Trimming left V 1 base short and J 7 bases short, with 8 bases between. Written as DNA, the CDR3 is TGTGCCTGGAGTGCAGGTGGAGAGCAGTACTTC. Its translation is CAWSAGGEQYF. The whole variable domain, filled in from reference TRBV30 and TRBJ2-7, reads SQTIHQWPATLVQPVGSPLSLECTVEGTSNPNLYWYRQAAGRGLQLLFYSVGIGQISSEVPQNLSASRPQDRQFILSSKKLLLSDSGFYLCAWSAGGEQYFGPGTRLTVT.

The rearrangement joins TRBV28 to TRBJ1-5; D unclear. The CDR3 is 12 amino acids. V dropped 2 bases and J dropped 9 bases, with 8 bases sitting between them. The germline V gene has CDR1 MDHEN and CDR2 SYDVKM. The CDR3 sequence: CASSLISPPQHF. The CDR3 nucleotides are TGTGCCAGCAGTTTAATCTCCCCGCCCCAGCATTTT.

V gene TRBV2 combines with J gene TRBJ2-4; D could derive from TRBD1 or TRBD2 (6 bases each). This CDR3 spans 15 amino acids. The ends were cut back, 2 bases at V and 6 bases at J, with 14 bases in the middle. Germline V gives CDR1 SNHLY, CDR2 FYNNEI. The CDR3 sequence: CASSEFGGRRNIQYF. The CDR3 DNA reads as TGTGCCAGCAGTGAATTTGGGGGGCGACGAAACATTCAGTACTTC.

This clone showed up just once. The CDR3 DNA reads TGTGCCAGCAGCCCAGGGCTTTACAATGAGCAGTTCTTC. Its translation is CASSPGLYNEQFF. J is TRBJ2-1 and V is TRBV4-2, with D tentatively TRBD1 (5 bases). Germline loops: CDR1 LGHNA, CDR2 YNFKEQ. Between the trimmed V and J ends, which lost 4 bases and 4 bases, there was a span of 8 bases. The CDR3 sequence is 13 residues long.

The J gene is TRBJ2-1, the V gene TRBV2; D unresolved. The length of the CDR3 is 13 residues. V dropped 8 bases and J dropped 6 bases, with 14 bases sitting between them. Per the germline V gene, CDR1 is SNHLY and CDR2 is FYNNEI. The CDR3 DNA reads as TGTGCCAGCGAACAGTTCGAGGCCAATGAGCAGTTCTTC. Encoded protein: CASEQFEANEQFF.

The rearrangement links TRBV9 to TRBJ1-2; unclear D gene. The V end lost 3 bases, the J end lost 8 bases, and 8 bases lay between the germline ends. There are 11 residues in the CDR3. The germline CDR1 and CDR2 sequences are SGDLS and YYNGEE. The CDR3 nucleotides read TGTGCCAGCAGCGCCGGAGTGGGCTACACCTTC. Translating gives CASSAGVGYTF.

Regarding this clone: The junction departs from the called germline gene at one end, perhaps through a read error. The chain employs TRBV29-1 and TRBJ2-7; 14 bases map to TRBD2. CDR3 size: 12 residues. Germline-derived CDR1 and CDR2 are SQVTM and ANQGSEA. The CDR3 nucleotides are TGCAGCGTCCCTTGGGGACTAGCGGGGGAAATCTTC. Protein product: CSVPWGLAGEIF.

This chain links TRBV30 with TRBJ1-1; D not resolved. This CDR3 is 11 amino acids long. Germline CDR1 and CDR2: GTSNPN and SVGIG (reference sequence). The V end was cut by 6 bases, the J end by 5 bases, with 10 bases between. The DNA for the CDR3 is TGTGCCTGTGCAACGGGTACTGAAGCTTTCTTT. It yields the protein CACATGTEAFF.